This T cell receptor beta chain was found in a study of blood T cell repertoires in COVID-19. Looking at the study overall: Acute-phase and convalescent COVID-19 samples originated in the United States, Italy and Spain. T cells, B-cell-depleted T cells, or PBMCs supplied cDNA or gDNA.

Some clones are missing from TCRdb's copy, which holds only in-frame ones; the method was immunoSEQ multiplex PCR. The top ten clones hold approximately 12% of a sample with 150,000 to 200,000 clones, 75% to 85% of them seen once. The germline V and J ends were trimmed by 4 bases and 10 bases, with 20 bases remaining between them. Germline CDR1 is GTSNPN and CDR2 is SVGIG (reference sequence). The CDR3 length is 15 residues. This chain joins TRBV30 and TRBJ1-6, with D tentatively TRBD1 (6 bases). The source material was PBMCs or T cells enriched from blood (not recorded which). This TCR was sampled from a man in his forties or fifties who had recovered from COVID-19. The CDR3 is CAWTRRAGEGSPLHF. As DNA, the CDR3 is TGTGCCTGGACTCGAAGGGCAGGGGAGGGGTCACCCCTCCACTTT.